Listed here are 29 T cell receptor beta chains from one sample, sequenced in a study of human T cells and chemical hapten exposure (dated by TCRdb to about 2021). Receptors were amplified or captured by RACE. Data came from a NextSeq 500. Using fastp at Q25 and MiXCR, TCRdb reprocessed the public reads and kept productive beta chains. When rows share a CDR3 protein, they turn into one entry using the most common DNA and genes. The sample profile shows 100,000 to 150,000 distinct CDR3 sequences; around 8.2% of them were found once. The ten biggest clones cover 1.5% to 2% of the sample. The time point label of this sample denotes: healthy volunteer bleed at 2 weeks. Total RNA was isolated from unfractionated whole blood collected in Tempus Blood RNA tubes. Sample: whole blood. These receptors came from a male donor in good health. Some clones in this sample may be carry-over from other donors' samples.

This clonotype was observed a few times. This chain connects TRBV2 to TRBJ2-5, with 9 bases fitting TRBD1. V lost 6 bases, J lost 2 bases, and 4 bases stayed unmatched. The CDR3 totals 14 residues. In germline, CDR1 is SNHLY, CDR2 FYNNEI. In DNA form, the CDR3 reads TGTGCCAGCAGACCGACAGGGGGGCAAGAGACCCAGTACTTC. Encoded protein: CASRPTGGQETQYF.

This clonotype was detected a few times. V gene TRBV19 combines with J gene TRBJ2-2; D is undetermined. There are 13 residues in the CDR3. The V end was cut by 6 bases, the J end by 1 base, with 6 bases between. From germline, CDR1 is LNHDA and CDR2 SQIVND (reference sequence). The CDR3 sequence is CASRVENTGELFF. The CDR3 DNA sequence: TGTGCCAGTAGAGTCGAGAACACCGGGGAGCTGTTTTTT. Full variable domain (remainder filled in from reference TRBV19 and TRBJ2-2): DGGITQSPKYLFRKEGQNVTLSCEQNLNHDAMYWYRQDPGQGLRLIYYSQIVNDFQKGDIAEGYSVSREKKESFPLTVTSAQKNPTAFYLCASRVENTGELFFGEGSRLTVL.

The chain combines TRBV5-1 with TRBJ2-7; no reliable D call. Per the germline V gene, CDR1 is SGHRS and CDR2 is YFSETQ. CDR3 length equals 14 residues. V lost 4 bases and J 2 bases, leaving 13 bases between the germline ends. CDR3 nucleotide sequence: TGCGCCAGCAGCCTCCGCGACGCAACCTACGAGCAGTACTTC. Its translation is CASSLRDATYEQYF.

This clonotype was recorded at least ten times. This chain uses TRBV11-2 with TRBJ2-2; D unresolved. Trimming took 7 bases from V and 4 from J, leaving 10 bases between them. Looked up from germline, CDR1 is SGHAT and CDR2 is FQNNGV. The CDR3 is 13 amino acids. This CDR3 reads CASTLSLTGELFF. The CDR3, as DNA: TGTGCCAGCACCCTTAGTCTCACCGGGGAGCTGTTTTTT.

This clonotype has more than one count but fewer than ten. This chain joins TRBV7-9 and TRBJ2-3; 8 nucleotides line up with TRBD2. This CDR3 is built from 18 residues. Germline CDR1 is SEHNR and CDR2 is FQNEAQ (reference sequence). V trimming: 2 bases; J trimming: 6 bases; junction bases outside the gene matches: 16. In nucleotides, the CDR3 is TGTGCCAGCAGCTTATGGTCGGGTAGCGGGGCGCCGGGGGATACGCAGTATTTT. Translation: CASSLWSGSGAPGDTQYF.

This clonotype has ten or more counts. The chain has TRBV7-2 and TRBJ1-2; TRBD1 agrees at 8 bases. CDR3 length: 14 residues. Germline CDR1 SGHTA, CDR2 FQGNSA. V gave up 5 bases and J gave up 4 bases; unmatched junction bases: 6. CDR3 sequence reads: CASSPDRGSYGYTF. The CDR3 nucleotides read TGTGCCAGCAGCCCCGACAGGGGCTCCTATGGCTACACCTTC.

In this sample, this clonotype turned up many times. CDR3 region: CASSYGLRTDTQYF. DNA for the CDR3: TGTGCCAGCAGTTACGGTCTCCGCACAGATACGCAGTATTTT. V is TRBV6-2 or TRBV6-3 and J is TRBJ2-3; D is unresolved. This CDR3 comprises 14 residues. The V end lost 2 bases, the J end lost 1 base, and 7 bases lay between the germline ends. Germline values: CDR1 MNHEY, CDR2 SVGEGT.

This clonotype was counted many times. The CDR3 nucleotides read TGTGCCAGCAGGGAGACTAGCAGGGATACGCAGTATTTT. Translation gives CASRETSRDTQYF. The V gene is TRBV6-1, the J gene TRBJ2-3; 7 bases line up with TRBD2. Unmatched junction bases numbered 6, after V lost 6 bases and J lost 6 bases. Germline loops: CDR1 MNHNS, CDR2 SASEGT. The CDR3 spans 13 residues.

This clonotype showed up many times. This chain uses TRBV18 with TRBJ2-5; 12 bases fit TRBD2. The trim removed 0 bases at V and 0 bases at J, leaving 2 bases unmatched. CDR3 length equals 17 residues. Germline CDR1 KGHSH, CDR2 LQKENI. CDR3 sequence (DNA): TGTGCCAGCTCACCACCAGGGACTAGCGGGTACCAAGAGACCCAGTACTTC. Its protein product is CASSPPGTSGYQETQYF. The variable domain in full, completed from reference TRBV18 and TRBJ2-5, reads NAGVMQNPRHLVRRRGQEARLRCSPMKGHSHVYWYRQLPEEGLKFMVYLQKENIIDESGMPKERFSAEFPKEGPSILRIQQVVRGDSAAYFCASSPPGTSGYQETQYFGPGTRLLVL.

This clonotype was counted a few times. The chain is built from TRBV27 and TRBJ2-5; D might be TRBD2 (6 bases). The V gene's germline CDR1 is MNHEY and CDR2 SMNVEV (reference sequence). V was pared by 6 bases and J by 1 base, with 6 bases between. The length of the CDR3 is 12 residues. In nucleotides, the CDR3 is TGTGCCAGCAGGGGGGGCCAAGAGACCCAGTACTTC. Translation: CASRGGQETQYF.

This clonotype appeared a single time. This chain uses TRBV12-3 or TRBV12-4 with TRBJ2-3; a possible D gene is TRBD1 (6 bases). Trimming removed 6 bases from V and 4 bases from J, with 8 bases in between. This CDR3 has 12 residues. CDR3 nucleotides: TGTGCCAGCAGGTCAGGGGCAGATACGCAGTATTTT. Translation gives CASRSGADTQYF.

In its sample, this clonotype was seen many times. DNA for the CDR3: TGTGCCAGCAGCTTAGGACAGGGGACCGCCTACGAGCAGTACTTC. This gives the protein CASSLGQGTAYEQYF. The chain couples TRBV13 to TRBJ2-7; 7 nucleotides align to TRBD1. CDR1 and CDR2 from the germline V gene are PRHDT and FYEKMQ (reference sequence). The CDR3 has 15 amino acids. V dropped 0 bases and J dropped 2; count of bases not matched to a gene: 4. The full variable domain, with the rest looked up from reference TRBV13 and TRBJ2-7, is AAGVIQSPRHLIKEKRETATLKCYPIPRHDTVYWYQQGPGQDPQFLISFYEKMQSDKGSIPDRFSAQQFSDYHSELNMSSLELGDSALYFCASSLGQGTAYEQYFGPGTRLTVT.

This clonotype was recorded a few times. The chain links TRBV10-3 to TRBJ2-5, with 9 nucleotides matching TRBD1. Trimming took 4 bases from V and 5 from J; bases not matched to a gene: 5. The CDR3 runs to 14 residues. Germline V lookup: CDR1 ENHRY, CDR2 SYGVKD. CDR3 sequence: CAISAQTGGETQYF. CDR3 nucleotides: TGTGCCATCAGTGCCCAGACAGGGGGGGAGACCCAGTACTTC.

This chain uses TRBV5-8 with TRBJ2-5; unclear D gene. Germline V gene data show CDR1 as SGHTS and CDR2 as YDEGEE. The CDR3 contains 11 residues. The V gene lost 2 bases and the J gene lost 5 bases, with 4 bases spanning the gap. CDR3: CASSFLETQYF. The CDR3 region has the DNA TGTGCCAGCAGCTTCCTCGAGACCCAGTACTTC.

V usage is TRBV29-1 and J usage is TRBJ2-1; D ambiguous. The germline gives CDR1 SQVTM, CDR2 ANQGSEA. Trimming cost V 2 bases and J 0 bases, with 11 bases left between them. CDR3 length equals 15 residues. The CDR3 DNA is TGCAGCGTTGAACCCAGGACCAGCTCCTACAATGAGCAGTTCTTC. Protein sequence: CSVEPRTSSYNEQFF.

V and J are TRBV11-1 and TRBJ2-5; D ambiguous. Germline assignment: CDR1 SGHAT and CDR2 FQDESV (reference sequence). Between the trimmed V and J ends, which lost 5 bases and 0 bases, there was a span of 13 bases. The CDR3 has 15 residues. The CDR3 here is CASSLPLGNQETQYF. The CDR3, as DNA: TGTGCCAGCAGCCTGCCGTTGGGGAACCAAGAGACCCAGTACTTC. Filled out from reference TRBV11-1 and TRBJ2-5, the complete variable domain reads EAEVAQSPRYKITEKSQAVAFWCDPISGHATLYWYRQILGQGPELLVQFQDESVVDDSQLPKDRFSAERLKGVDSTLKIQPAELGDSAMYLCASSLPLGNQETQYFGPGTRLLVL.

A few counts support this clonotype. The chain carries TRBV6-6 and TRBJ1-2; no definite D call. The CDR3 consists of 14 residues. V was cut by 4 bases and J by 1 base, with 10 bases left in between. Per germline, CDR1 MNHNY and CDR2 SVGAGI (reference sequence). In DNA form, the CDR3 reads TGTGCCAGCAGTTCCCAGACAATTAACTATGGCTACACCTTC. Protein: CASSSQTINYGYTF.

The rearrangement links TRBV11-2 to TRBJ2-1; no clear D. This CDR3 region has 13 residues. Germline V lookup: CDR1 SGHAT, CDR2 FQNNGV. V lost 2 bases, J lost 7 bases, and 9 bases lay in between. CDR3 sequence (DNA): TGTGCCAGCAGCTTAATTGGGCAAAATGAGCAGTTCTTC. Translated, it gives CASSLIGQNEQFF. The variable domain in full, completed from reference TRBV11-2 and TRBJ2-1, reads EAGVAQSPRYKIIEKRQSVAFWCNPISGHATLYWYQQILGQGPKLLIQFQNNGVVDDSQLPKDRFSAERLKGVDSTLKIQPAKLEDSAVYLCASSLIGQNEQFFGPGTRLTVL.

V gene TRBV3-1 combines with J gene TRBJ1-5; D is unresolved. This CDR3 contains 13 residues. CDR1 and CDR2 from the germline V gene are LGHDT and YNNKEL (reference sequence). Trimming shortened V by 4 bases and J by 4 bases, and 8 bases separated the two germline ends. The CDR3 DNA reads TGTGCCAGCAGCCCCAGCAGGAATCAGCCCCAGCATTTT. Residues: CASSPSRNQPQHF.

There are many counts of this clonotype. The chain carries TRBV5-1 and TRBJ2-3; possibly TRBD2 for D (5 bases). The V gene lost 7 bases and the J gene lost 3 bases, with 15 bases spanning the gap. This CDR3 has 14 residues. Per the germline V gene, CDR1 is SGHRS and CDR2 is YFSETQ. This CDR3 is CASGVASWTDTQYF. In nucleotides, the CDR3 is TGCGCCAGCGGGGTCGCTAGCTGGACAGATACGCAGTATTTT.

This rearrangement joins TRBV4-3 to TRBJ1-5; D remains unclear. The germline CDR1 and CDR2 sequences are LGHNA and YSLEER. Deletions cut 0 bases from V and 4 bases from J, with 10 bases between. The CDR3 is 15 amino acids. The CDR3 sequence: CASSQEPWGNQPQHF. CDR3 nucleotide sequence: TGCGCCAGCAGCCAAGAGCCCTGGGGAAATCAGCCCCAGCATTTT.

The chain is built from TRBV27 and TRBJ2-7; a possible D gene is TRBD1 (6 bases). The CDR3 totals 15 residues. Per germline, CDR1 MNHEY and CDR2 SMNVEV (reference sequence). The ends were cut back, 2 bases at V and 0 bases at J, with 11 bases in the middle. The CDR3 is CASSLLSGHSYEQYF. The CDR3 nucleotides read TGTGCCAGCAGTTTACTTTCGGGACACTCCTACGAGCAGTACTTC.

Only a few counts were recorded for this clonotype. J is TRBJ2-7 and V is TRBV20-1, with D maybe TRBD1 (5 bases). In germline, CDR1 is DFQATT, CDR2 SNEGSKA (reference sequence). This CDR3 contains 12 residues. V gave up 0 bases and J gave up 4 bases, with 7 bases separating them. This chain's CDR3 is CSAREGQYEQYF. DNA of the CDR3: TGCAGTGCTAGAGAGGGGCAGTACGAGCAGTACTTC.

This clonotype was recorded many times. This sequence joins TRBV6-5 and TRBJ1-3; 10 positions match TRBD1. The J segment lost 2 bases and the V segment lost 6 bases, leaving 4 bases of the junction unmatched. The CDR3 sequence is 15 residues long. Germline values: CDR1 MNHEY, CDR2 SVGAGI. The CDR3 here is CASRTGTGAGNTIYF. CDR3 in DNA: TGTGCCAGCAGAACCGGGACAGGGGCTGGAAACACCATATATTTT.

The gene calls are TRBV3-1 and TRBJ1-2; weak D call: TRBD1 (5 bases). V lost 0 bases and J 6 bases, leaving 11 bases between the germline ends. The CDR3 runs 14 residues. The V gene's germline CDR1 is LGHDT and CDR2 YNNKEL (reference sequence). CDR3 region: CASSQDRGSHGYTF. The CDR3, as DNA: TGTGCCAGCAGCCAAGATCGGGGGAGTCATGGCTACACCTTC.

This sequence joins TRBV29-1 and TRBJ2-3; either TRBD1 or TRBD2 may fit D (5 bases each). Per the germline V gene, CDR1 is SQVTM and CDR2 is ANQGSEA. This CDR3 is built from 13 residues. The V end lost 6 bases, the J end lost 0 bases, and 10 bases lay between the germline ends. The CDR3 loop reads CSVGEISTDTQYF. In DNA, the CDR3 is TGCAGCGTGGGGGAGATAAGCACAGATACGCAGTATTTT.

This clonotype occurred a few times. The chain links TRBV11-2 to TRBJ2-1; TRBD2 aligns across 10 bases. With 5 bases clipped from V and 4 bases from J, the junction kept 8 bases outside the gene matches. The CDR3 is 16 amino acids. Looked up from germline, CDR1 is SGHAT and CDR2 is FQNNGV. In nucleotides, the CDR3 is TGTGCCAGCAGCCAAGCCCAGGGACTAGCGTACAATGAGCAGTTCTTC. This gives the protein CASSQAQGLAYNEQFF.

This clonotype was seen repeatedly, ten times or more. The CDR3 reads CASSETVSYNEQFF. The CDR3 DNA reads as TGTGCCAGCAGTGAGACAGTTTCCTACAATGAGCAGTTCTTC. This sequence joins TRBV2 and TRBJ2-1; D perhaps matches TRBD1 (5 bases). Trimming cost V 3 bases and J 1 base, with 7 bases left between them. The germline V gene encodes CDR1 SNHLY and CDR2 FYNNEI. The CDR3 is 14 residues long.

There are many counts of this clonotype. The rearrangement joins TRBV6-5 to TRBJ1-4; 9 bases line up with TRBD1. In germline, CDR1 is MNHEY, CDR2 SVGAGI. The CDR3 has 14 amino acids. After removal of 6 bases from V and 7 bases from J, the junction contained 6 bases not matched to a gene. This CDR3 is CASRLTGGSEKLFF. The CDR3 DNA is TGTGCCAGCAGGCTGACAGGGGGTAGTGAAAAACTGTTTTTT.